This is a list of T cell receptor beta chains from one sample in a study of technical replicates of blood from several donors. Profiled with immunoSEQ multiplex PCR; TCRdb holds only in-frame clones, not every one. The sample includes almost 70,000 clones, roughly 92% of them seen just once. Sequencing was performed on PBMCs. Receptors were obtained from a human donor in good health. Some clones in this sample may be carry-over from other donors' samples. CDR3s leave out the opening cysteine and the closing phenylalanine or tryptophan. The order of the fields is clone size, CDR3 length, V gene, CDR3 protein. Some rows have no size entry. The others give once, few or many, or a class for an expanded clone.

size: .
length: 13
V: TRBV11-3
CDR3: ASSPTSGRANEQY

size: .
length: 14
V: TRBV5-4
CDR3: ASSPTSGGGAYEQY

size: .
length: 11
V: TRBV6-6
CDR3: ASKESRGTEAF

size: .
length: 13
V: TRBV7-8
CDR3: ASSLWDNEGTEAF

size: .
length: 15
V: TRBV2
CDR3: ASSEVVGSSYNSPLH

size: few
length: 13
V: TRBV4-3
CDR3: ASSQDAGNNEKLF

size: .
length: 15
V: TRBV9
CDR3: ASSVGNSGGSIDTQY

size: .
length: 15
V: TRBV4-2
CDR3: ASSQGGNSRSGNTIY

size: once
length: 12
V: TRBV5-4
CDR3: ASSFQGWAGELF

size: .
length: 9
V: TRBV29-1
CDR3: SVAQTYEQY

size: .
length: 16
V: TRBV4-1
CDR3: ASSQTSTGTSGQETQY

size: .
length: 11
V: TRBV10-2
CDR3: ASRLLVQDEQF

size: .
length: 11
V: TRBV18
CDR3: ASSPPQNTEAF

size: .
length: 12
V: TRBV27
CDR3: ATSLGTGAYGYT

size: few
length: 12
V: TRBV5-1
CDR3: ASSLEQGNYGYT

size: .
length: 12
V: TRBV6-5
CDR3: ASSYSMGGDGYT

size: .
length: 10
V: TRBV2
CDR3: ASTGQGETQY

size: .
length: 12
V: TRBV30
CDR3: AWSRTGTNEKLF

size: .
length: 14
V: TRBV7-3
CDR3: ASRPDASGSYNEQF

size: .
length: 11
V: TRBV10-3
CDR3: AISDGENTEAF

size: .
length: 9
V: TRBV10-3
CDR3: AIRGDNEQF

size: .
length: 14
V: TRBV30
CDR3: AWSVTGGAGNSPLH

size: .
length: 11
V: TRBV5-1
CDR3: ASSTTGDYGYT

size: .
length: 15
V: TRBV29-1
CDR3: SVGTSGGKPNTGELF

size: .
length: 13
V: TRBV15
CDR3: ATSEGQGSYNEQF

size: few
length: 14
V: TRBV7-2
CDR3: ASSLLAGGRTDTQY

size: .
length: 15
V: TRBV4-1
CDR3: ASGLAGGRGGTDTQY

size: .
length: 13
V: TRBV18
CDR3: ASSPPRTGNTEAF

size: .
length: 14
V: TRBV4-2
CDR3: ASSQWGGDLGQPQH

size: once
length: 13
V: TRBV7-2
CDR3: ASSSVVGGGYEQY

size: .
length: 13
V: TRBV27
CDR3: ASSFGGSGVGELF

size: .
length: 11
V: TRBV6-6
CDR3: AASSAGYDIQY

size: .
length: 13
V: TRBV7-8
CDR3: ASSLWGQVTGELF

size: .
length: 11
V: TRBV5-6
CDR3: ASSPRVSGELF

size: .
length: 13
V: TRBV7-2
CDR3: ASSTRGLPGETQY

size: .
length: 13
V: TRBV6-6
CDR3: ASSYSAVNTDTQY

size: .
length: 12
V: TRBV19
CDR3: ASSKKDRGYGYT

size: .
length: 13
V: TRBV7-9
CDR3: ASSSYSGTGPEQY

size: .
length: 13
V: TRBV4-3
CDR3: ASSQDIKGWRPQH

size: .
length: 12
V: TRBV5-4
CDR3: ASSQDRTGNTIY

size: .
length: 14
V: TRBV6-6
CDR3: ASSLWGGRDTDTQY

size: .
length: 13
V: TRBV5-1
CDR3: ASSVIDRSLHEQY

size: .
length: 14
V: TRBV5-4
CDR3: ASSPPQRVNTGELF

size: .
length: 14
V: TRBV4-1
CDR3: ASSQARQGPNQPQH

size: .
length: 12
V: TRBV9
CDR3: ASSAGTGGGEQY

size: once
length: 14
V: TRBV7-9
CDR3: ASSRASAGVNNEQF

size: .
length: 15
V: TRBV5-8
CDR3: ASSAGTSGRVAETQY

size: few
length: 10
V: TRBV6-1
CDR3: ASSRGGDTQY

size: .
length: 15
V: TRBV27
CDR3: ASSFYSGTGVNQPQH

size: .
length: 13
V: TRBV7-2
CDR3: ASSLLQGGTDTQY

size: .
length: 12
V: TRBV19
CDR3: ASKNTGRSDTQY

size: .
length: 14
V: TRBV14
CDR3: ASSAHRDRVYSPLH

size: few
length: 12
V: TRBV7-3
CDR3: ASSFRAHTDEQF

size: .
length: 12
V: TRBV5-4
CDR3: ASSPRDREETQY

size: once
length: 9
V: TRBV7-8
CDR3: ASSAGHEQY

size: .
length: 13
V: TRBV29-1
CDR3: SVVAGQRDTDTQY

size: .
length: 13
V: TRBV13
CDR3: ASSPRDRGIGELF